Below, 31 T cell receptor beta chains from the same sample are listed, as sequenced in a study of immune evolution from preneoplasia to lung adenocarcinoma. Using immunoSEQ multiplex PCR, the repertoire was profiled, and TCRdb retains in-frame clones only, with some absent. In the table there are fewer than 13,000 clones, about four fifths of which are singletons. The sample taken for sequencing was FFPE minimally invasive lung adenocarcinoma tissue. These receptors were obtained from a donor at least 70 years old with lung adenocarcinoma.

The V and J genes are TRBV6-1 and TRBJ2-1; a possible D gene is TRBD2 (6 bases). CDR3 length: 14 residues. The germline V gene encodes CDR1 MNHNS and CDR2 SASEGT. V dropped 8 bases and J dropped 0 bases, with 11 bases sitting between them. CDR3 nucleotide sequence: TGTGCCAGCGTACTGGAGGGCTCCTACAATGAGCAGTTCTTC. Protein product: CASVLEGSYNEQFF.

This clone is categorized as large. The genes are TRBV6-1 and TRBJ2-3, with D tentatively TRBD2 (6 bases). This CDR3 has 13 residues. Trimming shortened V by 8 bases and J by 6 bases, and 15 bases separated the two germline ends. CDR1 is MNHNS and CDR2 is SASEGT in the germline V gene. The CDR3 loop is CASGFSGRDTQYF. DNA of the CDR3: TGTGCCAGCGGGTTTTCAGGGAGGGATACGCAGTATTTT.

The genes are TRBV5-6 and TRBJ2-3, with D tentatively TRBD2 (6 bases). Per the germline V gene, CDR1 is SGHDT and CDR2 is YYEEEE. V dropped 2 bases and J dropped 2 bases, with 9 bases sitting between them. The CDR3 totals 14 residues. CDR3 sequence reads: CASSFTGDTDTQYF. The CDR3 DNA follows: TGTGCCAGCAGCTTTACGGGAGACACAGATACGCAGTATTTT.

DNA for the CDR3: TGTGCCAGCAGCCTCTTGACCGAGCAGTTCTTC. It codes for CASSLLTEQFF. The chain joins TRBV7-9 to TRBJ2-1; D is unclear. Germline V gives CDR1 SEHNR, CDR2 FQNEAQ (reference sequence). V shed 5 bases and J shed 10 bases, with 9 bases lying between them. The CDR3 is 11 amino acids.

This clone was seen just once. This rearrangement joins TRBV4-2 to TRBJ2-7, with 8 positions matching TRBD2. After removal of 0 bases from V and 1 base from J, the junction contained 5 bases not matched to a gene. The CDR3 has 16 residues. Germline lookup yields CDR1 LGHNA and CDR2 YNFKEQ. For the CDR3, the DNA is TGTGCCAGCAGCCAAGATACCGGACTAGCTTCCTACGAGCAGTACTTC. This gives the protein CASSQDTGLASYEQYF.

The genes are TRBV7-9 and TRBJ2-7; weak D call: TRBD2 (6 bases). From germline, CDR1 is SEHNR and CDR2 FQNEAQ (reference sequence). V lost 0 bases and J lost 0, with 9 bases in between. This CDR3 contains 15 residues. CDR3 sequence reads: CASSLAGGSSYEQYF. CDR3 bases: TGTGCCAGCAGCTTAGCCGGGGGAAGCTCCTACGAGCAGTACTTC.

This rearrangement joins TRBV5-1 to TRBJ2-1; D possibly corresponds to TRBD2 (5 bases). V was clipped by 2 bases and J by 8 bases, with 14 bases between them. CDR3 size: 14 residues. Germline-derived CDR1 and CDR2 are SGHRS and YFSETQ. The CDR3 protein is CASSFRGITDEQFF. As DNA, the CDR3 is TGCGCCAGCAGCTTCCGAGGGATAACCGATGAGCAGTTCTTC.

V is TRBV10-3 and J is TRBJ1-5; unclear D gene. The CDR3 has 14 residues. V gave up 4 bases and J gave up 6 bases, with 13 bases separating them. Germline CDR1 and CDR2: ENHRY and SYGVKD. For the CDR3, the DNA is TGTGCCATCAGTGGGGTAGATAAGGGTCAGCCCCAGCATTTT. It is translated as CAISGVDKGQPQHF.

This rearrangement joins TRBV7-2 to TRBJ2-7; D call uncertain. Trimming shortened V by 11 bases and J by 3 bases, and 11 bases separated the two germline ends. Germline V gives CDR1 SGHTA, CDR2 FQGNSA. The CDR3 contains 11 residues. CDR3 residues: CACHLVYEQYF. CDR3 in DNA: TGTGCCTGCCACCTGGTCTACGAGCAGTACTTC.

This clone was detected a few times. This chain uses TRBV13 with TRBJ1-6; 7 bases are shared with TRBD1. The germline CDR1 and CDR2 sequences are PRHDT and FYEKMQ (reference sequence). The CDR3 is made up of 14 amino acids. J lost 8 bases, V lost 5 bases, and 6 bases had no gene match. CDR3 loop: CASSIRDSYSPLHF. DNA of the CDR3: TGTGCCAGCAGCATACGGGACAGCTATTCACCCCTCCACTTT. The entire variable domain, with the rest obtained from reference TRBV13 and TRBJ1-6, is as follows: AAGVIQSPRHLIKEKRETATLKCYPIPRHDTVYWYQQGPGQDPQFLISFYEKMQSDKGSIPDRFSAQQFSDYHSELNMSSLELGDSALYFCASSIRDSYSPLHFGNGTRLTVT.

The chain couples TRBV7-9 to TRBJ2-2, with D possibly being TRBD1 or TRBD2 (5 bases each). The CDR3 is made up of 14 amino acids. Deletions cut 5 bases from V and 6 bases from J, with 13 bases between. Germline V gene sequence: CDR1 SEHNR, CDR2 FQNEAQ (reference sequence). This chain's CDR3 is CASSLRGIAGELFF. The CDR3 DNA is TGTGCCAGCAGCCTCCGGGGCATCGCCGGGGAGCTGTTTTTT.

V and J are TRBV5-1 and TRBJ2-3, with a weak D call TRBD2 (6 bases). CDR1 is SGHRS, CDR2 YFSETQ, per germline. The CDR3 length is 14 residues. V was clipped by 4 bases and J by 2 bases, with 11 bases between them. CDR3 bases: TGCGCCAGCAGCATGGGACTTATCACAGATACGCAGTATTTT. Translation gives CASSMGLITDTQYF.

The V call is TRBV11-1, the J call TRBJ2-3; TRBD2 might be the D (5 bases). V lost 2 bases and J lost 0, with 12 bases in between. The CDR3 totals 16 residues. Germline V gives CDR1 SGHAT, CDR2 FQDESV (reference sequence). The CDR3 region has the DNA TGTGCCAGCAGCTTATTGTCGGGAAGCAGCACAGATACGCAGTATTTT. This gives the protein CASSLLSGSSTDTQYF.

The rearrangement links TRBV6-5 to TRBJ1-1; perhaps TRBD1 as D (5 bases). The ends were cut back, 4 bases at V and 2 bases at J, with 8 bases in the middle. The germline V gene has CDR1 MNHEY and CDR2 SVGAGI. This CDR3 comprises 13 residues. The CDR3 is CASSSRENTEAFF. CDR3 DNA: TGTGCCAGCAGTTCCAGGGAAAACACTGAAGCTTTCTTT.

V usage is TRBV27 and J usage is TRBJ2-7, with D possibly matching TRBD2 (6 bases). The CDR3 is 14 amino acids. Germline loops: CDR1 MNHEY, CDR2 SMNVEV (reference sequence). Trimming took 2 bases from V and 6 from J, leaving 14 bases between them. The CDR3 DNA reads TGTGCCAGCAGTTTAAATAGCGGTCCCGCCGAGCAGTACTTC. Protein sequence: CASSLNSGPAEQYF.

This clone has only one observation. The V and J genes are TRBV2 and TRBJ2-3, with D unclear. The germline V gene encodes CDR1 SNHLY and CDR2 FYNNEI. This CDR3 has 14 residues. Trimming cost V 5 bases and J 5 bases, with 14 bases left between them. CDR3 loop: CASSKGRDRDTQYF. The DNA of the CDR3 is TGTGCCAGCAGTAAGGGAAGGGATAGAGATACGCAGTATTTT.

The chain recombines TRBV6-1 with TRBJ2-7; a weak D match, TRBD2 (5 bases). Per germline, CDR1 MNHNS and CDR2 SASEGT. The CDR3 is 14 residues long. V lost 3 bases and J 5 bases, leaving 14 bases between the germline ends. CDR3: CASSDGLASNEQYF. DNA for the CDR3: TGTGCCAGCAGTGATGGGCTAGCCAGTAACGAGCAGTACTTC.

The CDR3 spells CASRRSGTDSYEQYF. The CDR3, as DNA: TGCGCCAGCAGGAGAAGCGGGACGGACTCCTACGAGCAGTACTTC. The rearrangement links TRBV10-2 to TRBJ2-7; 7 positions agree with TRBD2. This CDR3 comprises 15 residues. The germline V gene encodes CDR1 WSHSY and CDR2 SAAADI. After removal of 6 bases from V and 0 bases from J, the junction contained 8 bases not matched to a gene.

The table lists this clone with a few counts. The chain joins TRBV6-1 to TRBJ2-5; D is ambiguous. V shed 11 bases and J shed 1 base, with 14 bases lying between them. There are 13 residues in the CDR3. The germline gives CDR1 MNHNS, CDR2 SASEGT. This CDR3 reads CAAAPGPQETQYF. The DNA for the CDR3 is TGTGCCGCCGCCCCGGGTCCCCAAGAGACCCAGTACTTC.

The gene calls are TRBV7-6 and TRBJ1-1; weak D call: TRBD1 (6 bases). This CDR3 contains 14 residues. Germline CDR1 SGHVS, CDR2 FNYEAQ. Trimming shortened V by 5 bases and J by 1 base, and 11 bases separated the two germline ends. CDR3 nucleotides: TGTGCCAGCAGCCCAACAGGGAGGAACACTGAAGCTTTCTTT. It yields the protein CASSPTGRNTEAFF.

The chain uses TRBV7-2 and TRBJ1-5; D is unresolved. Trimming shortened V by 5 bases and J by 3 bases, and 11 bases separated the two germline ends. The CDR3 length is 14 residues. In germline, CDR1 is SGHTA, CDR2 FQGNSA. CDR3 amino acids: CASSLQKVNQPQHF. The CDR3 nucleotides are TGTGCCAGCAGCCTACAGAAGGTCAATCAGCCCCAGCATTTT.

The chain recombines TRBV7-8 with TRBJ2-5; D is perhaps TRBD2 (5 bases). Trimming shortened V by 1 base and J by 4 bases, and 10 bases separated the two germline ends. The V gene's germline CDR1 is SGHVS and CDR2 FQNEAQ. This CDR3 is 14 amino acids long. CDR3 protein: CASSLGGPRETQYF. Here the CDR3 DNA reads TGTGCCAGCAGCTTAGGCGGGCCGCGAGAGACCCAGTACTTC.

The chain has TRBV7-6 and TRBJ2-1; D might be TRBD1 (6 bases). The V end was cut by 5 bases, the J end by 3 bases, with 14 bases between. Germline CDR1 is SGHVS and CDR2 is FNYEAQ. There are 15 residues in the CDR3. As DNA, the CDR3 is TGTGCCAGCAGCCCGAGGGCAGGGGACTACAATGAGCAGTTCTTC. Translating gives CASSPRAGDYNEQFF.

This chain connects TRBV5-1 to TRBJ2-7, with D perhaps TRBD2 (6 bases). The V end was cut by 4 bases, the J end by 1 base, with 12 bases between. The CDR3 is made up of 14 amino acids. CDR1 is SGHRS and CDR2 is YFSETQ in the germline V gene. In DNA, the CDR3 is TGCGCCAGCAGCCCCCACGGGGGTTCCTACGAGCAGTACTTC. It codes for CASSPHGGSYEQYF.

This clone has just one count. The chain has TRBV25-1 and TRBJ2-1, with D uncertain. Per the germline V gene, CDR1 is MGHDK and CDR2 is SYGVNS. Trimming cost V 0 bases and J 0 bases, with 12 bases left between them. This CDR3 is 17 amino acids long. This CDR3 reads CASSEYRVGLSYNEQFF. The CDR3 DNA reads TGTGCCAGCAGTGAATATCGCGTGGGCCTCTCCTACAATGAGCAGTTCTTC.

This clone was observed a handful of times. This chain joins TRBV7-2 and TRBJ2-2; TRBD1 aligns across 9 bases. V was pared by 5 bases and J by 6 bases, with 7 bases of the junction left unmatched. This CDR3 has 15 amino acids. Germline V gene sequence: CDR1 SGHTA, CDR2 FQGNSA. The CDR3 loop reads CASSRKTGGAGELFF. The CDR3 nucleotides are TGTGCCAGCAGCCGTAAAACAGGGGGCGCCGGGGAGCTGTTTTTT.

The CDR3 DNA follows: TGTGCCAGCTCACAACCGGGACTAGTTTTTGAGACCCAGTACTTC. Translated, it gives CASSQPGLVFETQYF. The chain couples TRBV18 to TRBJ2-5; 8 bases agree with TRBD2. V was clipped by 4 bases and J by 5 bases; unmatched bases: 9. The length of the CDR3 is 15 residues. CDR1 is KGHSH, CDR2 LQKENI, per germline.

This sequence joins TRBV6-1 and TRBJ2-7, with D maybe TRBD1 (5 bases). This CDR3 contains 13 residues. V was shortened by 5 bases and J by 3 bases, with 11 bases between the two germline ends. Germline V gene data show CDR1 as MNHNS and CDR2 as SASEGT. CDR3 protein: CASSQRQSYEQYF. The CDR3 DNA sequence: TGTGCCAGCAGTCAGAGACAGAGCTACGAGCAGTACTTC.

This clone occurred a few times. The chain joins TRBV5-1 to TRBJ2-7; D is possibly TRBD1 (5 bases). This CDR3 region has 15 residues. V shed 3 bases and J shed 5 bases, with 18 bases lying between them. The V gene's germline CDR1 is SGHRS and CDR2 YFSETQ. This chain's CDR3 is CASSWGPVRMDEQYF. The CDR3 bases are TGCGCCAGCAGCTGGGGCCCCGTTAGGATGGACGAGCAGTACTTC.

The chain couples TRBV5-1 to TRBJ1-2, with 10 bases aligning to TRBD1. The CDR3 extends over 17 amino acids. Germline-derived CDR1 and CDR2 are SGHRS and YFSETQ. The V gene end was trimmed by 2 bases and the J gene end by 2 bases; junction bases not matched to a gene: 9. The CDR3 loop reads CASSFNGGTGENYGYTF. CDR3 DNA sequence: TGCGCCAGCAGCTTTAACGGGGGGACAGGGGAGAACTATGGCTACACCTTC. The whole variable domain, remainder taken from reference TRBV5-1 and TRBJ1-2, is KAGVTQTPRYLIKTRGQQVTLSCSPISGHRSVSWYQQTPGQGLQFLFEYFSETQRNKGNFPGRFSGRQFSNSRSEMNVSTLELGDSALYLCASSFNGGTGENYGYTFGSGTRLTVV.

CDR3 DNA: TGTGCCAGCAGCCTGCTCGGGGGACAGTACGAGCAGTACTTC. Encoded protein: CASSLLGGQYEQYF. The rearrangement uses TRBV11-1 and TRBJ2-7; weak D call: TRBD1 (7 bases). With 5 bases removed from V and 4 bases from J, the gap between germline ends came to 15 bases. The CDR3 has 14 residues. From germline, CDR1 is SGHAT and CDR2 FQDESV (reference sequence).